The 17 T cell receptor beta chains reported below all come from one sample, sequenced in a study of CD8 T cells in ankylosing spondylitis. TCRdb passed the 5' RACE reads through MiXCR, listing each CDR3 protein once. The sample records under 300,000 distinct CDR3 sequences, 8% to 9.5% being singletons. The sequencing sample was made of blood, either unsorted or a sorted T cell fraction (not recorded which). Source of these receptors: a male donor with ankylosing spondylitis or in good health (not recorded which).

This clonotype was recorded at least ten times. This chain uses TRBV20-1 with TRBJ2-2; tentative D call: TRBD2 (7 bases). This CDR3 is 12 amino acids long. V shed 8 bases and J shed 7 bases, with 14 bases lying between them. Germline CDR1 reads DFQATT; CDR2 reads SNEGSKA (reference sequence). CDR3 residues: CSPRGAGGELFF. The DNA of the CDR3 is TGCAGTCCACGGGGGGCCGGCGGGGAGCTGTTTTTT.

This clonotype has at least ten counts. The gene calls are TRBV12-3 or TRBV12-4 and TRBJ2-2; D call uncertain. CDR3 size: 13 residues. Trimming removed 5 bases at V and 6 bases at J, with 10 bases between. The CDR3 is CASSPGYSGELFF. Here the CDR3 DNA reads TGTGCCAGCAGTCCAGGATACTCCGGGGAGCTGTTTTTT.

This clonotype was observed at least ten times. The gene calls are TRBV20-1 and TRBJ1-4, with TRBD1 identical over 7 bases. Germline CDR1 and CDR2: DFQATT and SNEGSKA (reference sequence). This CDR3 comprises 14 residues. V was clipped by 3 bases and J by 3 bases; unmatched bases: 4. CDR3 DNA: TGCAGTGCTAGTGACAGGGCGGCTAATGAAAAACTGTTTTTT. Translated: CSASDRAANEKLFF.

This clonotype was observed a few times. The rearrangement links TRBV5-4 to TRBJ2-5, with D possibly being TRBD1 (5 bases). From germline, CDR1 is SGHNT and CDR2 YYREEE (reference sequence). The length of the CDR3 is 14 residues. The V and J ends lost 3 bases and 7 bases respectively, with 16 bases between them. CDR3 DNA: TGTGCCAGCAGCTATTGGCAGGGTTTGGGGACCCAGTACTTC. It codes for CASSYWQGLGTQYF.

This clonotype has a count of ten or more. The J gene is TRBJ2-1, the V gene TRBV29-1, with TRBD1 matching 11 bases. This CDR3 spans 12 amino acids. The V gene's germline CDR1 is SQVTM and CDR2 ANQGSEA. With 7 bases clipped from V and 4 bases from J, the junction kept 0 bases outside the gene matches. The CDR3 reads CSGDRGYNEQFF. Written as DNA, the CDR3 is TGCAGCGGGGACAGGGGGTACAATGAGCAGTTCTTC.

This clonotype was detected ten times or more. The V and J genes are TRBV9 and TRBJ1-3; TRBD1 is a possible D gene (5 bases). V lost 4 bases and J 3 bases, leaving 14 bases between the germline ends. From germline, CDR1 is SGDLS and CDR2 YYNGEE. The CDR3 is 15 amino acids. CDR3 in DNA: TGTGCCAGCAGCACCTCGGGACTCCATGGAAACACCATATATTTT. Residues: CASSTSGLHGNTIYF.

Many counts were recorded for this clonotype. This chain links TRBV20-1 with TRBJ2-3, with TRBD2 matching 10 bases. After removal of 6 bases from V and 6 bases from J, the junction contained 15 bases not matched to a gene. This CDR3 has 16 amino acids. Germline CDR1 and CDR2: DFQATT and SNEGSKA (reference sequence). The CDR3 sequence is CSAPSGRGWGGDTQYF. CDR3 coding DNA: TGCAGTGCCCCTAGCGGGAGAGGGTGGGGTGGGGATACGCAGTATTTT.

This clonotype was detected ten times or more. This chain joins TRBV14 and TRBJ1-1; D is unclear. V was cut by 3 bases and J by 1 base, with 9 bases left in between. The CDR3 loop spans 14 amino acids. Germline V CDR1 and CDR2: SGHDN, FVKESK. For the CDR3, the DNA is TGTGCCAGCAGCCAGCCCCCGGAGAACACTGAAGCTTTCTTT. Protein sequence: CASSQPPENTEAFF. The entire variable domain, with the rest obtained from reference TRBV14 and TRBJ1-1, is as follows: EAGVTQFPSHSVIEKGQTVTLRCDPISGHDNLYWYRRVMGKEIKFLLHFVKESKQDESGMPNNRFLAERTGGTYSTLKVQPAELEDSGVYFCASSQPPENTEAFFGQGTRLTVV.

This clonotype was seen ten or more times. The V call is TRBV7-9, the J call TRBJ2-3; D is unclear. Trimming removed 3 bases at V and 0 bases at J, with 7 bases between. The CDR3 consists of 14 residues. CDR1 and CDR2 (germline): SEHNR, FQNEAQ (reference sequence). CDR3 coding DNA: TGTGCCAGCAGCTTCCAGCCTAGCACAGATACGCAGTATTTT. The encoded protein is CASSFQPSTDTQYF.

This chain joins TRBV18 and TRBJ2-1; D is ambiguous. Per the germline V gene, CDR1 is KGHSH and CDR2 is LQKENI. CDR3 length equals 14 residues. With 6 bases removed from V and 4 bases from J, the gap between germline ends came to 13 bases. Written as DNA, the CDR3 is TGTGCCAGCTCTTGGCGGAGCAATTACAATGAGCAGTTCTTC. It codes for CASSWRSNYNEQFF.

This clonotype was observed many times. The V gene is TRBV25-1, the J gene TRBJ1-6, with a weak D call TRBD1 (5 bases). From germline, CDR1 is MGHDK and CDR2 SYGVNS. Trimming took off 4 bases at V and 7 bases at J, with 17 bases between the two ends. The CDR3 spans 16 residues. The CDR3 sequence: CASSAFTGTKNSPLHF. In DNA, the CDR3 is TGTGCCAGCAGTGCCTTCACCGGGACGAAGAATTCACCCCTCCACTTT. The full variable domain, rest sourced from reference TRBV25-1 and TRBJ1-6, is EADIYQTPRYLVIGTGKKITLECSQTMGHDKMYWYQQDPGMELHLIHYSYGVNSTEKGDLSSESTVSRIRTEHFPLTLESARPSHTSQYLCASSAFTGTKNSPLHFGNGTRLTVT.

This clonotype has at least ten counts. Here the CDR3 reads CASSLEVQLETQYF. CDR3 DNA sequence: TGTGCCAGCAGCTTGGAGGTACAGCTAGAGACCCAGTACTTC. This chain links TRBV5-6 with TRBJ2-5; no definite D call. There are 14 residues in the CDR3. V was pared by 0 bases and J by 4 bases, with 10 bases between. The V gene's germline CDR1 is SGHDT and CDR2 YYEEEE.

The chain is built from TRBV5-5 and TRBJ1-5, with a weak D call TRBD1 (5 bases). Germline values: CDR1 SGHKS, CDR2 YYEKEE (reference sequence). CDR3 length equals 18 residues. V shed 3 bases and J shed 5 bases, with 24 bases lying between them. DNA for the CDR3: TGTGCCAGCAGCTGGGGTGCGCTGGGGGAAGAAGGGGATCAGCCCCAGCATTTT. Its protein is CASSWGALGEEGDQPQHF.

This clonotype was seen many times. The genes are TRBV20-1 and TRBJ2-1; D remains unclear. Trimming pared 3 bases from V and 8 bases from J, leaving 2 bases between. This CDR3 comprises 9 residues. The V gene's germline CDR1 is DFQATT and CDR2 SNEGSKA (reference sequence). CDR3 residues: CSASHEQFF. As DNA, the CDR3 is TGCAGTGCTAGTCATGAGCAGTTCTTC.

This clonotype has a count of ten or more. V is TRBV30 and J is TRBJ2-4, with D possibly matching TRBD2 (5 bases). Germline V gene lookup returns CDR1 GTSNPN and CDR2 SVGIG (reference sequence). V was clipped by 6 bases and J by 0 bases, with 9 bases between them. The CDR3 runs to 13 residues. CDR3 nucleotides: TGTGCCTGCGGACTTCTAGCCAAAAACATTCAGTACTTC. This translates into CACGLLAKNIQYF. Complete variable domain (other parts from reference TRBV30 and TRBJ2-4): SQTIHQWPATLVQPVGSPLSLECTVEGTSNPNLYWYRQAAGRGLQLLFYSVGIGQISSEVPQNLSASRPQDRQFILSSKKLLLSDSGFYLCACGLLAKNIQYFGAGTRLSVL.

In its sample, this clonotype was seen many times. V and J are TRBV12-3 or TRBV12-4 and TRBJ2-3; the match to TRBD2 covers 8 bases. The length of the CDR3 is 15 residues. Losses at the gene ends were 6 bases for V and 2 bases for J; bases not matched to a gene: 7. CDR3 sequence: CASSLPGLVTDTQYF. The CDR3 nucleotides read TGTGCCAGCAGCCTCCCGGGACTAGTCACAGATACGCAGTATTTT.

The chain combines TRBV4-1 with TRBJ2-7, with 9 positions matching TRBD2. From germline, CDR1 is MGHRA and CDR2 YSYEKL. V gave up 4 bases and J gave up 5 bases; unmatched junction bases: 12. This CDR3 spans 16 amino acids. The CDR3 sequence: CASSPMVLAGSNEQYF. CDR3 nucleotides: TGCGCCAGCAGCCCGATGGTCCTAGCGGGAAGCAACGAGCAGTACTTC.